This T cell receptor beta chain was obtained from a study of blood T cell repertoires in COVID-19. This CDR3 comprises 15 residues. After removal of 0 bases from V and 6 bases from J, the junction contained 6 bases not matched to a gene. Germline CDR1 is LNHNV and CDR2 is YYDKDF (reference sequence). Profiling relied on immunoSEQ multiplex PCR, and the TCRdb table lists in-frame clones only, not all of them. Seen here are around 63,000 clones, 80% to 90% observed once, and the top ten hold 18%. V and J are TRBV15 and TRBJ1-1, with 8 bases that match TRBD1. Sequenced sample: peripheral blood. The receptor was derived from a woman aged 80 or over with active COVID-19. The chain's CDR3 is CATSRESGGASEAFF. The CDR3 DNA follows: TGTGCCACCAGCAGAGAATCAGGGGGCGCGTCTGAAGCTTTCTTT.